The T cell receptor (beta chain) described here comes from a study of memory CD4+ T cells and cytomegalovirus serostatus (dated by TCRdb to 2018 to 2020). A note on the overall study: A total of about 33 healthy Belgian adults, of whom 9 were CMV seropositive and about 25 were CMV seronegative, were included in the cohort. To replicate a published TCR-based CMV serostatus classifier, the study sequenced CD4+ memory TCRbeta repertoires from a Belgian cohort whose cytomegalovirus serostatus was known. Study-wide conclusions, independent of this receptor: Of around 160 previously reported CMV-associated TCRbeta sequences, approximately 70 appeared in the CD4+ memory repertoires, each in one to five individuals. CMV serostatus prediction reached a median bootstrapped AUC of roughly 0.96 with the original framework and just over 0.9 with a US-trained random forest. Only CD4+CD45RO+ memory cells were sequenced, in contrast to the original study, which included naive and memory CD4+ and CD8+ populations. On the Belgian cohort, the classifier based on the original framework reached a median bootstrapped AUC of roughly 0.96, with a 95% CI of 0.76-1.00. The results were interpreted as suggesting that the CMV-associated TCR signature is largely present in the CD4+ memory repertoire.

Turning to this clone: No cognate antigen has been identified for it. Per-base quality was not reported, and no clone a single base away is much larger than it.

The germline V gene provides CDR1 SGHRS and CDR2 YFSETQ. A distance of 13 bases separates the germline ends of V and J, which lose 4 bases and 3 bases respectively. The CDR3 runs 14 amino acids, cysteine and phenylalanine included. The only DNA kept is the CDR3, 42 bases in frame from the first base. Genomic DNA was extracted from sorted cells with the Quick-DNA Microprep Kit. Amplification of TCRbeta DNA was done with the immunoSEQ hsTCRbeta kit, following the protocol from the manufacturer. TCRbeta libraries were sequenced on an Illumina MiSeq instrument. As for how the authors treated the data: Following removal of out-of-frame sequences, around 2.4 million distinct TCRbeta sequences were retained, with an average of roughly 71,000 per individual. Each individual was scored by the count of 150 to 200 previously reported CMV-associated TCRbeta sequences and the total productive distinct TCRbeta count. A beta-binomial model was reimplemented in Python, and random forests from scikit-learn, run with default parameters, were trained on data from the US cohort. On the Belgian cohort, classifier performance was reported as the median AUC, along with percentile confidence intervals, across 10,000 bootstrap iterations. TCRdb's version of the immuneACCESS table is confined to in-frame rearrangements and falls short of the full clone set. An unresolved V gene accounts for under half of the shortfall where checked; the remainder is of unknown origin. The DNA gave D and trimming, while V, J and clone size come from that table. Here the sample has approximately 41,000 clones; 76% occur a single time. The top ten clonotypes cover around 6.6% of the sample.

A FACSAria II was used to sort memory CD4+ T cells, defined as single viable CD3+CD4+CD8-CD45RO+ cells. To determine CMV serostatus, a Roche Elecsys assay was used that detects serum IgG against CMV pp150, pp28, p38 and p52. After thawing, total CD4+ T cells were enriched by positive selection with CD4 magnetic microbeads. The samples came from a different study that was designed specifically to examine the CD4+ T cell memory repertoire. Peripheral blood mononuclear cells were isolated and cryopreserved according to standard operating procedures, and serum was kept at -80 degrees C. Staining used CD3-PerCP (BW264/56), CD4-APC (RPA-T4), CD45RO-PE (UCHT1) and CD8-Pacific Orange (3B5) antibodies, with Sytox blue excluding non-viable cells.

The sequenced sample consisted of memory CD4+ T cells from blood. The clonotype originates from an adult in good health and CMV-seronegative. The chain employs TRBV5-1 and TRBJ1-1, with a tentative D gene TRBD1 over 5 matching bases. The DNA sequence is TGCGCCAGCAGCCTTTCAGGGCCTCACACTGAAGCTTTCTTT. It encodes CASSLSGPHTEAFF.